In its sample, the clone carrying this T cell receptor (beta chain) was seen a few times. Its antigen is currently unknown. CDR3 size: 15 residues. Germline V gene sequence: CDR1 SGHAT, CDR2 FQDESV (reference sequence). Trimming stripped 5 bases from V and 0 bases from J, with 11 bases between. Primed by a sample-barcoded 5' primer and a J-beta primer mix, a second PCR proceeded for 7 to 11 cycles. Each TCR beta cDNA got a 12-nucleotide random molecular identifier. TCRdb reprocessed the 5' RACE reads via MiXCR and lists one record per CDR3 protein. This sample carries 270,000 or so distinct CDR3 sequences, 25% to 30% of them seen once, and the ten largest clones take 29%. Investigators took approximately 10 milliliters of peripheral blood from every donor. The data are from a study of blood T cells in healthy people across ages. Findings of the study overall: The recorded TCR beta diversity per million T cells decreased in a roughly linear manner with age.

This sequence originates from a woman aged 70-85 years in good health. The rearrangement joins TRBV11-1 to TRBJ1-3, with D uncertain. Sample: blood. CDR3 bases: TGTGCCAGCAGCAGCGACACTAGCTCTGGAAACACCATATATTTT. Translation: CASSSDTSSGNTIYF.